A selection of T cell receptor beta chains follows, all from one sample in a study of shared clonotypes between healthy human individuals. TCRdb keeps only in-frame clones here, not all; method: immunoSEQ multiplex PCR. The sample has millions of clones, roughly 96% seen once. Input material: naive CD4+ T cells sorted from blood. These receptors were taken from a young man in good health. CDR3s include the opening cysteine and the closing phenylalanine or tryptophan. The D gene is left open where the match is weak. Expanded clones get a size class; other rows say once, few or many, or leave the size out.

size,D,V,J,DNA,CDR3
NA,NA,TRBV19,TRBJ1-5,TGTGCCAGTAGTCCCCTTTTGGAGGCTCAGCCCCAGCATTTT,CASSPLLEAQPQHF
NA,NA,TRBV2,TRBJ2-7,TGTGCCAGCAGTGTACAGATCTCCTACGAGCAGTACTTC,CASSVQISYEQYF
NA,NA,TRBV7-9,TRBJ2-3,TGTGCCAGCAGCTTAATCCTTCTGGGGAGCACAGATACGCAGTATTTT,CASSLILLGSTDTQYF
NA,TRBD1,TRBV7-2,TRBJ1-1,TGTGCCAGCAGCTTTAGACAGGGCCACAACACTGAAGCTTTCTTT,CASSFRQGHNTEAFF
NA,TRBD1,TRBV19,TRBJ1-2,TGTGCCAGTAGAAGGAGTACAGGGGTCCATGGCTACACCTTC,CASRRSTGVHGYTF
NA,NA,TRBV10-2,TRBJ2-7,TGCGCCAGCAAGGGACTCAACTACGAGCAGTACTTC,CASKGLNYEQYF
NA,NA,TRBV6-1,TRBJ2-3,TGTGCCAGCAGTGGTCGGGACACGCCCACAGATACGCAGTATTTT,CASSGRDTPTDTQYF
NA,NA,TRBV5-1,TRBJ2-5,TGCGCCAGCAGCTTGGGTCAGTTGCAAGAGACCCAGTACTTC,CASSLGQLQETQYF
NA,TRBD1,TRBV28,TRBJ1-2,TGTGCCAGCAGTCCTCCCGGGACAGGCCAAGATAGTGGCACCTTC,CASSPPGTGQDSGTF
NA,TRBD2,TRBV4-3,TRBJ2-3,TGCGCCAGCAGCCAAGGCCTCGCGGGGGGCGATACGCAGTATTTT,CASSQGLAGGDTQYF
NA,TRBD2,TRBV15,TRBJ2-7,TGTGCCACCAGCAGAGATTGGGCGGTAGCGGGCTCGGGGCAGTACTTC,CATSRDWAVAGSGQYF
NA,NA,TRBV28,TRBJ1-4,TGTGCCAGCAGTTTAGGGATCGTCGCTGAAAAACTGTTTTTT,CASSLGIVAEKLFF
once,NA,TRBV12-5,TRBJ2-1,TGTGCTAGTGGTTTAAATCCCGGGACCCAACTAAATGAGCAGTTCTTC,CASGLNPGTQLNEQFF
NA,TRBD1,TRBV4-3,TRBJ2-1,TGCGCCAGCAGAAAGTCCGGGACAGGGGGTTTCCTAAGCTCCTACAATGAGCAGTTCTTC,CASRKSGTGGFLSSYNEQFF
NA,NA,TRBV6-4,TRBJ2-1,TGTGCCAGCAGTCAAGGGCTAGCCGCCTACAATGAGCAGTTCTTC,CASSQGLAAYNEQFF
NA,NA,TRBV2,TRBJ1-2,TGTGCCAGCAGTGGGGGACGGGTTTATGGCTACACCTTC,CASSGGRVYGYTF
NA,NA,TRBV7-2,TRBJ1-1,TGTGCCAGCAGCTTATACGGCAGTGAAGCTTTCTTT,CASSLYGSEAFF
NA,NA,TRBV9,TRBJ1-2,TGTGCCAGCAGCCCAAGACAAGGTTCAGAAACGGGCTACACCTTC,CASSPRQGSETGYTF
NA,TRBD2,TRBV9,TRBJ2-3,TGTGCCAGCAGCGTCGATAGCGGGGATCTAAGCACAGATACGCAGTATTTT,CASSVDSGDLSTDTQYF
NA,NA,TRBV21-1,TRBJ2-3,TGTGCCAGCGGTCGGGGGGGATCAGATACGCAGTATTTT,CASGRGGSDTQYF
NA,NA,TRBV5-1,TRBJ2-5,TGCGCCAGCAGCTTGGACAGTCAAGAGACCCAGTACTTC,CASSLDSQETQYF
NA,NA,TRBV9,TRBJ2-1,TGTGCCAGCAGCGTAACTAGCGCGGTAGGGGGGAATGAGCAGTTCTTC,CASSVTSAVGGNEQFF
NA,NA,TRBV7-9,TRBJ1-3,TGTGCCAGCAGCTTAGTGGGGAGCTCTGGAAACACCATATATTTT,CASSLVGSSGNTIYF